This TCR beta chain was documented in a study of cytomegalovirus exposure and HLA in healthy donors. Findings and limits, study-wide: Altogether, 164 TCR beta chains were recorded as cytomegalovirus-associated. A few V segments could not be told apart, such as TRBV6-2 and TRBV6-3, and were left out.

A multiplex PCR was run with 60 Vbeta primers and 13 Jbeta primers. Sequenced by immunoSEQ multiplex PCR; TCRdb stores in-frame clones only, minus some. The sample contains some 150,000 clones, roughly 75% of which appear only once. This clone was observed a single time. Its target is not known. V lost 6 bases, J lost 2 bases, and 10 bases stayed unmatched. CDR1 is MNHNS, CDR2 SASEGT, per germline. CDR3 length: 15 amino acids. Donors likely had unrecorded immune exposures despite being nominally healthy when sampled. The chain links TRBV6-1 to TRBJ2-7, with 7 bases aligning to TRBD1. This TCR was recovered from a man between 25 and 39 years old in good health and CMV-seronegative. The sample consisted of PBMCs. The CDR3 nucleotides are TGTGCCAGCAGCCCCGACAGGGCTCTAACCTACGAGCAGTACTTC. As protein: CASSPDRALTYEQYF.